This T cell receptor (beta chain) was identified in a study of OX40 agonist ivuxolimab in advanced cancers. Findings and caveats of the study: Normalized T-cell clonal expansion was also low in a subset of nonresponders.

Here immunoSEQ multiplex PCR was the method, and the copy in TCRdb shows in-frame clones only, minus some. The sample lists 42,000 or so clones, roughly 90% occurring once. This clone was observed once. The antigen remains undetermined. The source was CD4+ or CD8+ T cells sorted from blood, collected in a trial of the OX40 agonist ivuxolimab. The TCR sequence derives from an adult with an advanced solid tumor such as melanoma, head and neck, liver or kidney cancer.

The CDR3 nucleotides read TGTGCCAGCAGCTTCTATTCTCGGGGCGGGGAGCTGTTTTTT. This gives the protein CASSFYSRGGELFF. The rearrangement joins TRBV11-2 to TRBJ2-2; the D gene is possibly TRBD2 (5 bases). This CDR3 spans 14 amino acids. The V gene lost 3 bases and the J gene lost 7 bases, with 12 bases spanning the gap. The germline CDR1 and CDR2 sequences are SGHAT and FQNNGV.